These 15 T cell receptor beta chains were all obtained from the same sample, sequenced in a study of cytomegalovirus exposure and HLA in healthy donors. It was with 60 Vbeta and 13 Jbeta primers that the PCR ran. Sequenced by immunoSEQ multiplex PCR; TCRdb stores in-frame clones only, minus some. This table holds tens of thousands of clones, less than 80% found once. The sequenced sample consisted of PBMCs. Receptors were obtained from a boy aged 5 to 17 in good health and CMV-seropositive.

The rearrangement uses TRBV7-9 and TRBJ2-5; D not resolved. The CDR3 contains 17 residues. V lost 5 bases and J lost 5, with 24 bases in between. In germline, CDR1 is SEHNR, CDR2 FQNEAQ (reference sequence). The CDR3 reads CASSPAPRGVLGETQYF. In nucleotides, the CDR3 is TGTGCCAGCAGCCCCGCCCCCCGAGGAGTCCTCGGGGAGACCCAGTACTTC.

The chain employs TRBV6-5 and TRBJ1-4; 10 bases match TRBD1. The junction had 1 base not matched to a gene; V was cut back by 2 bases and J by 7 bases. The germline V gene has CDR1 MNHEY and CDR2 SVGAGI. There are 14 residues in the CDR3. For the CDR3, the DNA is TGTGCCAGCAGTTACGGGACAGGGGCTGAAAAACTGTTTTTT. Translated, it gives CASSYGTGAEKLFF.

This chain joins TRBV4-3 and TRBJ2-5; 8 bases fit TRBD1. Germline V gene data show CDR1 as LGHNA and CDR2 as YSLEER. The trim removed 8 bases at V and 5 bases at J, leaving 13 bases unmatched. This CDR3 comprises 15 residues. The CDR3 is CASGETGEEGETQYF. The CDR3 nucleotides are TGCGCCAGCGGTGAGACAGGGGAAGAAGGGGAGACCCAGTACTTC.

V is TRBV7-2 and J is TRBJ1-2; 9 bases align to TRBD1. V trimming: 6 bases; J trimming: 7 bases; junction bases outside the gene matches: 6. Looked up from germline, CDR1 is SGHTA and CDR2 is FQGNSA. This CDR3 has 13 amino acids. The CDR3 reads CASRKDRGGGYTF. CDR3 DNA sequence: TGTGCCAGCAGAAAGGACAGGGGAGGTGGCTACACCTTC. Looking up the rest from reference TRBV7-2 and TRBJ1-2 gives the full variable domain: GAGVSQSPSNKVTEKGKDVELRCDPISGHTALYWYRQSLGQGLEFLIYFQGNSAPDKSGLPSDRFSAERTGGSVSTLTIQRTQQEDSAVYLCASRKDRGGGYTFGSGTRLTVV.

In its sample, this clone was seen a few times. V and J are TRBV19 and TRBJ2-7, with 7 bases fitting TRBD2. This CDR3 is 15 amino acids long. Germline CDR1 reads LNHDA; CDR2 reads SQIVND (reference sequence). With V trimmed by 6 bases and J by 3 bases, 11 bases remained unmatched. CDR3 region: CASSRTPGLNYEQYF. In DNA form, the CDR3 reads TGTGCCAGTAGCAGGACGCCGGGACTAAACTACGAGCAGTACTTC.

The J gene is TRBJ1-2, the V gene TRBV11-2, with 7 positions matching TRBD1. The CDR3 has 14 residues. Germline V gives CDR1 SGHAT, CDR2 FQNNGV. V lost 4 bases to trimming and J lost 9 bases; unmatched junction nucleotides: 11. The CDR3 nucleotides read TGTGCCAGCAGCTCTATCGGGACAGACTACAGCTACACCTTC. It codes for CASSSIGTDYSYTF.

The CDR3 DNA sequence: TGTGCCTGGAGTGTATCATTTTCCTATTACGAGCAGTACTTC. Protein product: CAWSVSFSYYEQYF. This sequence joins TRBV30 and TRBJ2-7; D remains unclear. Germline CDR1 GTSNPN, CDR2 SVGIG (reference sequence). Trimming stripped 0 bases from V and 4 bases from J, with 13 bases between. The CDR3 is made up of 14 amino acids.

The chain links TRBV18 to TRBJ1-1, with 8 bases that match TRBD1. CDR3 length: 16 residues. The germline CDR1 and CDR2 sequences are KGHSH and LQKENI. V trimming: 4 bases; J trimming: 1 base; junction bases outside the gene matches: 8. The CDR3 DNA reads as TGTGCCAGCTCACGGACAGGGCCTGGAGAGAACACTGAAGCTTTCTTT. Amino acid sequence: CASSRTGPGENTEAFF.

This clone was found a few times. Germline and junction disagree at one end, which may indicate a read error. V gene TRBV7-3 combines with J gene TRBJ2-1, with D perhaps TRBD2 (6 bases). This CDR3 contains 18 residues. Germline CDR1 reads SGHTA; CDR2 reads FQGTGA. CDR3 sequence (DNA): TGTGCCAGCAGCCTAACTAGCTTACCTGGACTGCTCTACAATGAGCAGTTCTTC. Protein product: CASSLTSLPGLLYNEQFF.

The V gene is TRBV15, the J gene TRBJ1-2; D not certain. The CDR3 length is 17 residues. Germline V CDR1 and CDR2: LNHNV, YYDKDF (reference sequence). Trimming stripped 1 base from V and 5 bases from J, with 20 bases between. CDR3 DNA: TGTGCCACCAGCAGAGCGGGGTCAGCAGTCAGCCTGTATGGCTACACCTTC. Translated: CATSRAGSAVSLYGYTF.

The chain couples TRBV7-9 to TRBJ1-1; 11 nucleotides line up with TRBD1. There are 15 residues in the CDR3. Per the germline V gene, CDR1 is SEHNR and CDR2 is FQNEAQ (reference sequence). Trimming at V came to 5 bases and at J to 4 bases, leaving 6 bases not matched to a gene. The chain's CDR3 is CASSTWTGGGTEAFF. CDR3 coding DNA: TGTGCCAGCAGCACTTGGACAGGGGGCGGCACTGAAGCTTTCTTT.

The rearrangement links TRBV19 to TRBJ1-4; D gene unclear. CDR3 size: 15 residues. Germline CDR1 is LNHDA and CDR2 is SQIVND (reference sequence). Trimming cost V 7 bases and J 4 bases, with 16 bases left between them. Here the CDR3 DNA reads TGTGCCAGTACCGATCGGGGTTTACTTAATGAAAAACTGTTTTTT. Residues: CASTDRGLLNEKLFF.

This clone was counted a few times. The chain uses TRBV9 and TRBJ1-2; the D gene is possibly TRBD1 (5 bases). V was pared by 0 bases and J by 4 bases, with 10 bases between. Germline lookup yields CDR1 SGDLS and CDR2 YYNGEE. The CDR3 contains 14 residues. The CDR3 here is CASSVGPRAYGYTF. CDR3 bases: TGTGCCAGCAGCGTAGGGCCCAGGGCCTATGGCTACACCTTC. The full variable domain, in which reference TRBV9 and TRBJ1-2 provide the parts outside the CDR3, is DSGVTQTPKHLITATGQRVTLRCSPRSGDLSVYWYQQSLDQGLQFLIQYYNGEERAKGNILERFSAQQFPDLHSELNLSSLELGDSALYFCASSVGPRAYGYTFGSGTRLTVV.

Here the CDR3 reads CASSINRGLRNTEAFF. The DNA of the CDR3 is TGTGCCAGTAGTATAAACAGGGGATTACGGAACACTGAAGCTTTCTTT. V usage is TRBV19 and J usage is TRBJ1-1, with 7 bases identical to TRBD1. The CDR3 is 16 residues long. Trimming removed 2 bases from V and 1 base from J; junction bases left unmatched: 7. Germline assignment: CDR1 LNHDA and CDR2 SQIVND (reference sequence).

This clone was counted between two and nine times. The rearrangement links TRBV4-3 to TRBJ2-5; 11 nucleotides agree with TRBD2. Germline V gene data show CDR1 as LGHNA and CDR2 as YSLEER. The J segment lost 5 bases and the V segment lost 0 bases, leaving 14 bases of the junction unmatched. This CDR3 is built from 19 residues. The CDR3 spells CASSQDVFGLAGLEETQYF. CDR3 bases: TGCGCCAGCAGCCAAGATGTGTTCGGACTAGCGGGTTTGGAGGAGACCCAGTACTTC.